Presented here are 3 T cell receptor beta chains from one specimen sequenced in a study of blood T cell repertoires in COVID-19. Sequencing was performed with immunoSEQ multiplex PCR; in TCRdb, only in-frame clones are kept and a portion is missing. The data show 410,000 or so clones, just over 85% seen once. Sequencing was carried out using peripheral blood. The receptors were sampled from a woman under 40 with active or convalescent COVID-19.

This chain joins TRBV6-1 and TRBJ1-5; D is unclear. From germline, CDR1 is MNHNS and CDR2 SASEGT. This CDR3 has 13 residues. Trimming left V 1 base short and J 9 bases short, with 10 bases between. CDR3 loop: CASSEDSVGPQHF. DNA of the CDR3: TGTGCCAGCAGTGAAGACAGTGTGGGGCCCCAGCATTTT.

The J gene is TRBJ1-2, the V gene TRBV7-2, with D maybe TRBD1 (5 bases). CDR1 is SGHTA, CDR2 FQGNSA, per germline. This CDR3 is 14 amino acids long. Trimming took 1 base from V and 2 from J, leaving 8 bases between them. The CDR3 here is CASSLEQANYGYTF. The CDR3, as DNA: TGTGCCAGCAGCTTAGAACAGGCAAACTATGGCTACACCTTC.

This chain uses TRBV7-8 with TRBJ2-2, with 9 bases lining up with TRBD2. The CDR3 is made up of 17 amino acids. CDR1 is SGHVS, CDR2 FQNEAQ, per germline. With 8 bases clipped from V and 4 bases from J, the junction kept 14 bases outside the gene matches. CDR3 sequence reads: CASFRDSGGVSTGELFF. The CDR3 DNA follows: TGTGCCAGCTTCCGGGATAGCGGGGGTGTTAGCACCGGGGAGCTGTTTTTT. Using reference TRBV7-8 and TRBJ2-2 for the parts outside the CDR3, the full variable domain is GAGVSQSPRYKVAKRGQDVALRCDPISGHVSLFWYQQALGQGPEFLTYFQNEAQLDKSGLPSDRFFAERPEGSVSTLKIQRTQQEDSAVYLCASFRDSGGVSTGELFFGEGSRLTVL.